A selection of T cell receptor beta chains follows, all from one sample in a study of CD8 T cells in ankylosing spondylitis. TCRdb reprocessed the 5' RACE reads with MiXCR, giving one entry per CDR3 protein. The sample has some 840,000 distinct CDR3 sequences, roughly 10% seen once. Sequenced material: blood, either unsorted or a sorted T cell fraction (not recorded which). All receptors come from a male donor with ankylosing spondylitis. CDR3s include the opening cysteine and the closing phenylalanine or tryptophan. Not all rows give a size; the values are once, few, many and, for expanded clones, a class.

CSAEPWGGRNEQFF TRBJ2-1 TRBV20-1 few
CASSPTRAPEAFF TRBJ1-1 TRBV7-2 -
CASSPRETLVGTQYF TRBJ2-3 TRBV27 few
CASSPYGGTEAFF TRBJ1-1 TRBV18 -
CASSQEGTSGGAGTDTQYF TRBJ2-3 TRBV4-2 few
CASSLARNSYGYTF TRBJ1-2 TRBV7-2 many
CASSQAGGEQRYEQYF TRBJ2-7 TRBV4-2 -
CASSPNPAREQYF TRBJ2-7 TRBV3-1 few
CASSTGTGGPETQYF TRBJ2-5 TRBV5-8 -
CASSVQGFGYEQFF TRBJ2-1 TRBV6-1 few
CSARDTTGTSSYNEQFF TRBJ2-1 TRBV20-1 -
CASSPSETEQYF TRBJ2-3 TRBV7-9 few
CASSLWREKLFF TRBJ1-4 TRBV28 -
CASSLLGPETEAFF TRBJ1-1 TRBV12-3/TRBV12-4 few
CASTAGYGYTF TRBJ1-2 TRBV6-5 -
CASMGQGSTGELFF TRBJ2-2 TRBV6-1 -
CASSQGPGELFF TRBJ2-2 TRBV4-3 many
CASQQGGRYNEQFF TRBJ2-1 TRBV5-4 few
CAISEFMGQENGYTF TRBJ1-2 TRBV10-3 many
CSASFLASTDTQYF TRBJ2-3 TRBV20-1 -
CASSLSSGRVYTQYF TRBJ2-3 TRBV7-9 -
CASSLGPAVTGELFF TRBJ2-2 TRBV12-3/TRBV12-4 many
CASSPLDREYEQYF TRBJ2-7 TRBV18 -
CASSPVGSPNEKLFF TRBJ1-4 TRBV5-5 few